The next 23 T cell receptor beta chains were all read from a single sample in a study of cytomegalovirus exposure and HLA in healthy donors. Using immunoSEQ multiplex PCR, the repertoire was profiled, and TCRdb retains in-frame clones only, with some absent. The data show some 240,000 clones, more than 75% seen once. Material for sequencing was PBMCs. These receptors were collected from a woman under 40 in good health and CMV-seropositive.

In its sample, this clone was seen a few times. This chain joins TRBV5-6 and TRBJ1-2, with TRBD1 matching 8 bases. Germline V gives CDR1 SGHDT, CDR2 YYEEEE. There are 14 residues in the CDR3. V lost 5 bases to trimming and J lost 0 bases; unmatched junction nucleotides: 3. CDR3 nucleotides: TGTGCCAGCAGTTTACAGGGGGCTAACTATGGCTACACCTTC. Amino acid sequence: CASSLQGANYGYTF.

The chain recombines TRBV7-9 with TRBJ2-3, with D hard to call. V was shortened by 0 bases and J by 12 bases, with 16 bases between the two germline ends. This CDR3 spans 14 amino acids. From germline, CDR1 is SEHNR and CDR2 FQNEAQ (reference sequence). CDR3 sequence (DNA): TGTGCCAGCAGCTTAGCGAAAACCCTAGAAGATCAGTATTTT. The encoded protein is CASSLAKTLEDQYF. Full variable domain (missing parts from reference TRBV7-9 and TRBJ2-3): DTGVSQNPRHKITKRGQNVTFRCDPISEHNRLYWYRQTLGQGPEFLTYFQNEAQLEKSRLLSDRFSAERPKGSFSTLEIQRTEQGDSAMYLCASSLAKTLEDQYFGPGTRLTVL.

The rearrangement uses TRBV7-2 and TRBJ1-5; 8 bases are shared with TRBD1. CDR3 length: 15 residues. J gave up 2 bases and V 3 bases, and 3 bases lay outside the gene matches. Germline assignment: CDR1 SGHTA and CDR2 FQGNSA. CDR3 loop: CASSFDRGGNQPQHF. For the CDR3, the DNA is TGTGCCAGCAGCTTCGACAGGGGCGGCAATCAGCCCCAGCATTTT.

V is TRBV7-3 and J is TRBJ2-2; D possibly corresponds to TRBD2 (7 bases). The CDR3 runs to 15 residues. The ends were cut back, 5 bases at V and 3 bases at J, with 13 bases in the middle. Germline V CDR1 and CDR2: SGHTA, FQGTGA. CDR3 sequence: CASSPPGGHTGELFF. The CDR3, as DNA: TGTGCCAGCAGCCCCCCCGGGGGGCACACCGGGGAGCTGTTTTTT.

This clone was seen a single time. The rearrangement uses TRBV4-1 and TRBJ2-5, with D perhaps matching TRBD2 (6 bases). The CDR3 sequence is 15 residues long. Germline loops: CDR1 MGHRA, CDR2 YSYEKL. V was pared by 3 bases and J by 2 bases, with 13 bases between. The CDR3 DNA sequence: TGCGCCAGCAGCCAGGTAGCGGTGCTTCAAGAGACCCAGTACTTC. Its protein product is CASSQVAVLQETQYF.

The chain is built from TRBV9 and TRBJ1-1, with 12 bases fitting TRBD1. V was pared by 4 bases and J by 6 bases, with 4 bases of the junction left unmatched. From germline, CDR1 is SGDLS and CDR2 YYNGEE. The CDR3 consists of 14 residues. The DNA for the CDR3 is TGTGCCAGCAGCCCGGGACAGGGGGCGGCTGAAGCTTTCTTT. It encodes CASSPGQGAAEAFF.

The chain joins TRBV7-3 to TRBJ2-5, with 7 bases that match TRBD1. CDR3 length: 14 residues. Germline V gene sequence: CDR1 SGHTA, CDR2 FQGTGA. Trimming removed 0 bases from V and 7 bases from J; junction bases left unmatched: 5. The CDR3 nucleotides are TGTGCCAGCAGCTTAACGGGACAGTCGGGGACCCAGTACTTC. This gives the protein CASSLTGQSGTQYF. The full variable domain, its missing parts supplied by reference TRBV7-3 and TRBJ2-5, is GAGVSQTPSNKVTEKGKYVELRCDPISGHTALYWYRQSLGQGPEFLIYFQGTGAADDSGLPNDRFFAVRPEGSVSTLKIQRTERGDSAVYLCASSLTGQSGTQYFGPGTRLLVL.

The chain recombines TRBV15 with TRBJ1-5, with 7 bases fitting TRBD1. CDR3 length: 15 residues. The J segment lost 3 bases and the V segment lost 5 bases, leaving 7 bases of the junction unmatched. The germline gives CDR1 LNHNV, CDR2 YYDKDF (reference sequence). The CDR3 DNA sequence: TGTGCCACCAGCCGGGACAGCCTCACCAATCAGCCCCAGCATTTT. Amino acids: CATSRDSLTNQPQHF.

The J gene is TRBJ2-7, the V gene TRBV4-1; weak D call: TRBD1 (5 bases). The V gene lost 0 bases and the J gene lost 6 bases, with 12 bases spanning the gap. The CDR3 covers 14 residues. CDR1 and CDR2 (germline): MGHRA, YSYEKL. CDR3 loop: CASSQDWQGLEQYF. CDR3 in DNA: TGCGCCAGCAGCCAAGATTGGCAGGGTCTCGAGCAGTACTTC.

J is TRBJ2-7 and V is TRBV5-6; 8 bases map to TRBD1. This CDR3 is built from 16 residues. The ends lost 0 bases at V and 0 bases at J; junction bases unmatched: 5. Germline CDR1 is SGHDT and CDR2 is YYEEEE. The chain's CDR3 is CASSLGQGTYSYEQYF. Written as DNA, the CDR3 is TGTGCCAGCAGCTTGGGACAGGGGACGTACTCCTACGAGCAGTACTTC.

V usage is TRBV18 and J usage is TRBJ2-1; tentative D call: TRBD2 (6 bases). Trimming pared 3 bases from V and 7 bases from J, leaving 16 bases between. This CDR3 comprises 15 residues. The germline V gene encodes CDR1 KGHSH and CDR2 LQKENI. CDR3 residues: CASSPFMVAANEQFF. In DNA form, the CDR3 reads TGTGCCAGCTCACCGTTTATGGTAGCGGCTAATGAGCAGTTCTTC.

V is TRBV18 and J is TRBJ2-5; D ambiguous. Looked up from germline, CDR1 is KGHSH and CDR2 is LQKENI. This CDR3 spans 13 amino acids. V was shortened by 0 bases and J by 3 bases, with 5 bases between the two germline ends. CDR3 sequence (DNA): TGTGCCAGCTCACCACCTGTAGAAGAGACCCAGTACTTC. The encoded protein is CASSPPVEETQYF.

The chain has TRBV2 and TRBJ2-1, with D possibly TRBD2 on 5 matching bases. The CDR3 is made up of 15 amino acids. Germline values: CDR1 SNHLY, CDR2 FYNNEI. V lost 3 bases and J lost 5, with 14 bases in between. This CDR3 is CASSDGMTTHNEQFF. CDR3 coding DNA: TGTGCCAGCAGTGATGGTATGACTACCCACAATGAGCAGTTCTTC.

V usage is TRBV9 and J usage is TRBJ2-1, with D possibly TRBD1 on 6 matching bases. The CDR3 runs to 16 residues. CDR1 is SGDLS and CDR2 is YYNGEE in the germline V gene. Deletions cut 0 bases from V and 9 bases from J, with 19 bases between. CDR3 loop: CASSVVAGARFGEQFF. Written as DNA, the CDR3 is TGTGCCAGCAGCGTAGTTGCAGGGGCTCGTTTTGGTGAGCAGTTCTTC.

V is TRBV6-1 and J is TRBJ1-2; the D is unclear. Trimming removed 1 base at V and 4 bases at J, with 16 bases between. Per the germline V gene, CDR1 is MNHNS and CDR2 is SASEGT. The CDR3 length is 16 residues. The CDR3: CASSEGVAGFTYGYTF. CDR3 DNA sequence: TGTGCCAGCAGTGAAGGGGTTGCGGGTTTTACCTATGGCTACACCTTC.

J is TRBJ2-2 and V is TRBV4-1, with TRBD2 matching over 7 bases. The CDR3 has 15 residues. Looked up from germline, CDR1 is MGHRA and CDR2 is YSYEKL. V was clipped by 0 bases and J by 3 bases; unmatched bases: 1. The CDR3 spells CASSQELAYTGELFF. CDR3 sequence (DNA): TGCGCCAGCAGCCAAGAACTAGCGTACACCGGGGAGCTGTTTTTT.

This clone was counted once. The chain employs TRBV27 and TRBJ2-7; TRBD1 matches 7 bases. Germline CDR1 and CDR2: MNHEY and SMNVEV (reference sequence). The CDR3 consists of 11 residues. The V gene end was trimmed by 4 bases and the J gene end by 11 bases; junction bases not matched to a gene: 5. The CDR3 is CASSWGQREYF. CDR3 DNA: TGTGCCAGCAGTTGGGGACAGAGAGAGTACTTC.

The chain employs TRBV4-2 and TRBJ2-5, with TRBD1 matching 7 bases. CDR3 length: 15 residues. V dropped 3 bases and J dropped 6; count of bases not matched to a gene: 10. The V gene's germline CDR1 is LGHNA and CDR2 YNFKEQ. The CDR3 loop is CASSQNQGERKTQYF. DNA of the CDR3: TGTGCCAGCAGCCAGAATCAGGGGGAGCGAAAGACCCAGTACTTC.

The chain combines TRBV11-2 with TRBJ2-7; no firm D call. V was clipped by 8 bases and J by 0 bases, with 11 bases between them. This CDR3 spans 13 amino acids. Germline assignment: CDR1 SGHAT and CDR2 FQNNGV. Here the CDR3 DNA reads TGTGCCAGCTCTCCAGGAACCTCCTACGAGCAGTACTTC. Protein: CASSPGTSYEQYF.

V gene TRBV7-6 combines with J gene TRBJ2-1; 14 nucleotides agree with TRBD2. V lost 5 bases, J lost 8 bases, and 8 bases stayed unmatched. Germline V gene sequence: CDR1 SGHVS, CDR2 FNYEAQ. The CDR3 contains 16 residues. CDR3 nucleotides: TGTGCCAGCAGCGAGGGACTAGCGGGAGTTTCAGATGAGCAGTTCTTC. Protein product: CASSEGLAGVSDEQFF.

This rearrangement joins TRBV28 to TRBJ2-7; the D gene is possibly TRBD2 (5 bases). The CDR3 contains 16 residues. In germline, CDR1 is MDHEN, CDR2 SYDVKM. V dropped 5 bases and J dropped 0 bases, with 17 bases sitting between them. CDR3 DNA sequence: TGTGCCAGCAGTAGTGCGGGCTTCCCTCACTCCTACGAGCAGTACTTC. Amino acids: CASSSAGFPHSYEQYF.

The rearrangement links TRBV27 to TRBJ1-1; the match to TRBD1 covers 8 bases. This CDR3 is built from 12 residues. Germline V gene lookup returns CDR1 MNHEY and CDR2 SMNVEV (reference sequence). Trimming took 6 bases from V and 6 from J; bases not matched to a gene: 3. This chain's CDR3 is CASRTGASEAFF. The CDR3 coding sequence is TGTGCCAGCAGGACAGGGGCGTCTGAAGCTTTCTTT.

The rearrangement links TRBV19 to TRBJ2-1; 8 bases align to TRBD1. The J segment lost 7 bases and the V segment lost 8 bases, leaving 10 bases of the junction unmatched. The CDR3 is 14 amino acids. Germline V gene lookup returns CDR1 LNHDA and CDR2 SQIVND (reference sequence). The CDR3 DNA reads TGTGCCAGTCGAACGACAGGGGACAAGAATGAGCAGTTCTTC. Its translation is CASRTTGDKNEQFF. The variable domain in full, with the rest retrieved from reference TRBV19 and TRBJ2-1, is DGGITQSPKYLFRKEGQNVTLSCEQNLNHDAMYWYRQDPGQGLRLIYYSQIVNDFQKGDIAEGYSVSREKKESFPLTVTSAQKNPTAFYLCASRTTGDKNEQFFGPGTRLTVL.